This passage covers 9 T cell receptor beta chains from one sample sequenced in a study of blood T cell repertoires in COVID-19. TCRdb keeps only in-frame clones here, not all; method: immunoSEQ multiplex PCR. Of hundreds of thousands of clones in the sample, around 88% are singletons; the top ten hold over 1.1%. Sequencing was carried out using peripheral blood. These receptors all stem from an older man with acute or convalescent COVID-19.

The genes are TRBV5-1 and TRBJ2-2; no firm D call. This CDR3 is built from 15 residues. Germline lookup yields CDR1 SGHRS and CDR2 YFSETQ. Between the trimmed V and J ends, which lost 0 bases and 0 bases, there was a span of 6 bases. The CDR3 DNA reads TGCGCCAGCAGCTTGGAGACATCGAACACCGGGGAGCTGTTTTTT. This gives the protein CASSLETSNTGELFF.

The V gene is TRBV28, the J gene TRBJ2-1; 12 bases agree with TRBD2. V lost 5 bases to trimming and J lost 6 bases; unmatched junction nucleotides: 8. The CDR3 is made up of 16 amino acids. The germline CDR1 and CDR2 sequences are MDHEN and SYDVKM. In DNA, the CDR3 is TGTGCCAGCAGTACATATACTAGCGGGAGGTTCAATGAGCAGTTCTTC. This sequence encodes CASSTYTSGRFNEQFF.

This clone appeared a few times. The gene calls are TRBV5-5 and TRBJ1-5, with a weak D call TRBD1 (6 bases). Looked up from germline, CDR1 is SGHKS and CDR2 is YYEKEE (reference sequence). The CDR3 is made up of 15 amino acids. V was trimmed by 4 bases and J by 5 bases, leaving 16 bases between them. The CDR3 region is CASSPQGLGYQPQHF. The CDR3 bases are TGTGCCAGCAGCCCACAGGGATTGGGGTATCAGCCCCAGCATTTT.

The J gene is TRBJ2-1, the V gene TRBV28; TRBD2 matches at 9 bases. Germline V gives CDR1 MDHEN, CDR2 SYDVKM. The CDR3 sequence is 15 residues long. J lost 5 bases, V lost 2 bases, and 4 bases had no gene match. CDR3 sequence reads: CASSLAGGLDNEQFF. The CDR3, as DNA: TGTGCCAGCAGTTTAGCGGGAGGGCTCGACAATGAGCAGTTCTTC.

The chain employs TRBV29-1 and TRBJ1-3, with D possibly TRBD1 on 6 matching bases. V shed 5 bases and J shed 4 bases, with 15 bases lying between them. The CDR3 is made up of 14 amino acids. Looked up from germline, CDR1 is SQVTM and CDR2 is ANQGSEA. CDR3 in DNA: TGCAGCGTTACTAAACAGGGAAGCGGAAACACCATATATTTT. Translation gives CSVTKQGSGNTIYF.

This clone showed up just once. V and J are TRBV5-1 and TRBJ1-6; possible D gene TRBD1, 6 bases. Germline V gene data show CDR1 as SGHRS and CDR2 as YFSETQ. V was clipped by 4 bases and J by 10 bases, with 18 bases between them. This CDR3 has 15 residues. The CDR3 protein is CASSPGQSEGSPLHF. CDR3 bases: TGCGCCAGCAGCCCTGGACAGTCTGAGGGGTCACCCCTCCACTTT.

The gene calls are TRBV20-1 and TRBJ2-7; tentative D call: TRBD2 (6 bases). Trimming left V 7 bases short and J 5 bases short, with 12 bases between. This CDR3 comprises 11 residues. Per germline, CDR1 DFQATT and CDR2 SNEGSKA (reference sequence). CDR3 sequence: CSVATRDEQYF. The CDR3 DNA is TGCAGTGTTGCGACTAGGGACGAGCAGTACTTC.

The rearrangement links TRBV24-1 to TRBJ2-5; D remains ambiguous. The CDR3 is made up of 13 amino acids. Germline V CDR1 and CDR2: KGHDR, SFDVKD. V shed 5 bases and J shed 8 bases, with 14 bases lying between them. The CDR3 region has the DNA TGTGCCACCAGTGTCGAGACACGGTCAACCCAGTACTTC. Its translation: CATSVETRSTQYF.

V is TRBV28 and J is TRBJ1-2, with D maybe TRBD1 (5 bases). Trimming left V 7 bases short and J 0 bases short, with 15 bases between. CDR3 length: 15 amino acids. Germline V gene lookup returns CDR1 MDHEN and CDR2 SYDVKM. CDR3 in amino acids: CASIDWTSTNYGYTF. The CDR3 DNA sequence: TGTGCCAGCATCGATTGGACATCTACTAACTATGGCTACACCTTC.